This T cell receptor beta chain was recovered during a study of vaccination and CD4 T cells after COVID-19. Sequence data for DNA of cultured CD4+ T cells were generated by the Oncomine TCR Beta short-read assay. TCRdb re-called the PCR reads through MiXCR, storing one row per CDR3 protein. This repertoire shows about 19,000 distinct CDR3 sequences, less than 50% found once; its top ten account for 14%. The treatment: roughly 10-day PBMC culture with coronavirus spike peptide pools or control peptides (ViraFEST assay). This clonotype has only a few counts. Its matching antigen is unknown. The receptor was isolated from a human donor with COVID-19. Specimen: cultured CD4+ T cells from blood.

The CDR3 region is CASSLETSPTDTQYF. The CDR3 nucleotides are TGTGCCAGCAGCTTAGAGACTAGCCCCACAGATACGCAGTATTTT. The chain has TRBV7-2 and TRBJ2-3; 7 bases align to TRBD2. CDR1 and CDR2 (germline): SGHTA, FQGNSA. V shed 1 base and J 2 bases; nucleotides not matched to a gene: 3. There are 15 residues in the CDR3.